Below are 28 T cell receptor beta chains sequenced from a single sample in a study of vaccination and CD4 T cells after COVID-19. The Oncomine TCR Beta short-read assay was applied to DNA of cultured CD4+ T cells. TCRdb called the PCR reads again in MiXCR, with one record for every CDR3 protein. The top ten clones hold roughly 50% of a sample with 4,500 to 5,000 distinct CDR3 sequences, more than 75% of them seen once. Treatment defined: approximately 11-day PBMC culture with coronavirus spike peptide pools or control peptides (ViraFEST assay). These TCRs' antigens remain unknown. The sample taken for sequencing was CD4+ T cells from blood, cultured in vitro. The receptors here all came from a human donor who had recovered from COVID-19.

This clonotype was recorded only once. The rearrangement joins TRBV7-9 to TRBJ1-6; no firm D call. The CDR3 has 15 residues. V lost 1 base and J 10 bases, leaving 14 bases between the germline ends. Germline CDR1 SEHNR, CDR2 FQNEAQ (reference sequence). CDR3 residues: CASSLGQSSRSPLHF. The DNA for the CDR3 is TGTGCCAGCAGCTTAGGGCAGTCCTCCCGATCACCCCTCCACTTT.

This clonotype qualifies as medium-sized (0.01 to 0.1%). The chain carries TRBV7-2 and TRBJ1-6; D is unresolved. Germline lookup yields CDR1 SGHTA and CDR2 FQGNSA. Trimming shortened V by 2 bases and J by 5 bases, and 10 bases separated the two germline ends. CDR3 length equals 15 residues. CDR3 residues: CASSLFGQDNSPLHF. As DNA, the CDR3 is TGTGCCAGCAGCTTATTCGGGCAGGATAATTCACCCCTCCACTTT.

The genes are TRBV6-1 and TRBJ2-7, with TRBD2 as a possible D gene (6 bases). CDR1 is MNHNS and CDR2 is SASEGT in the germline V gene. The ends were cut back, 5 bases at V and 3 bases at J, with 14 bases in the middle. The length of the CDR3 is 14 residues. Here the CDR3 DNA reads TGTGCCAGCAGTCTTCTAGGAGGGGACTACGAGCAGTACTTC. Its protein is CASSLLGGDYEQYF.

This clonotype was observed once. The chain is built from TRBV20-1 and TRBJ1-2; D perhaps matches TRBD1 (5 bases). The germline V gene encodes CDR1 DFQATT and CDR2 SNEGSKA (reference sequence). CDR3 size: 13 residues. V lost 2 bases and J lost 4, with 11 bases in between. The CDR3 sequence: CSARRDGIYGYTF. DNA of the CDR3: TGCAGTGCTAGACGGGACGGGATCTATGGCTACACCTTC.

CDR3 residues: CASSSQGRFHSYNSPLHF. The CDR3 DNA reads TGTGCCAGCAGCTCACAGGGAAGGTTCCACTCCTATAATTCACCCCTCCACTTT. The chain recombines TRBV7-2 with TRBJ1-6; weak D call: TRBD1 (6 bases). V was shortened by 4 bases and J by 0 bases, with 16 bases between the two germline ends. Germline V gene lookup returns CDR1 SGHTA and CDR2 FQGNSA. The CDR3 covers 18 residues.

The CDR3 spells CSANDRVNTEAFF. The CDR3 coding sequence is TGCAGTGCCAACGACAGGGTGAACACTGAAGCTTTCTTT. The chain joins TRBV20-1 to TRBJ1-1; 7 positions match TRBD1. The CDR3 contains 13 residues. Germline CDR1 and CDR2: DFQATT and SNEGSKA (reference sequence). J was trimmed by 0 bases and V by 6 bases; bases with no gene match: 4.

This clonotype came up once. J is TRBJ1-1 and V is TRBV11-3, with a tentative D call TRBD1 (5 bases). V was shortened by 4 bases and J by 1 base, with 10 bases between the two germline ends. The CDR3 consists of 14 residues. The germline V gene has CDR1 SGHNT and CDR2 YENEEA. CDR3 nucleotide sequence: TGTGCCAGCAGCTCCCACGGGGGGAACACTGAAGCTTTCTTT. Protein product: CASSSHGGNTEAFF.

The V call is TRBV6-1, the J call TRBJ2-3, with TRBD1 matching 8 bases. Germline V gives CDR1 MNHNS, CDR2 SASEGT. The CDR3 consists of 15 residues. The J segment lost 4 bases and the V segment lost 6 bases, leaving 9 bases of the junction unmatched. In DNA form, the CDR3 reads TGTGCCAGCAGGGAACAGGGGGAATCCGCAGATACGCAGTATTTT. It codes for CASREQGESADTQYF.

The chain has TRBV20-1 and TRBJ1-5; D gene uncertain. This CDR3 is built from 14 residues. Germline CDR1 reads DFQATT; CDR2 reads SNEGSKA (reference sequence). Trimming removed 2 bases at V and 0 bases at J, with 8 bases between. Here the CDR3 reads CSARRWNSNQPQHF. CDR3 nucleotide sequence: TGCAGTGCTAGACGCTGGAATAGCAATCAGCCCCAGCATTTT.

The chain couples TRBV30 to TRBJ1-5; possibly TRBD1 for D (5 bases). Trimming removed 3 bases at V and 4 bases at J, with 13 bases between. Germline V gene data show CDR1 as GTSNPN and CDR2 as SVGIG (reference sequence). CDR3 length equals 14 residues. This chain's CDR3 is CAWSPGPTNQPQHF. The CDR3 DNA reads TGTGCCTGGAGCCCGGGACCGACGAATCAGCCCCAGCATTTT.

The chain recombines TRBV24-1 with TRBJ1-2; 8 positions match TRBD1. The length of the CDR3 is 14 residues. Germline loops: CDR1 KGHDR, CDR2 SFDVKD. V lost 4 bases, J lost 5 bases, and 5 bases stayed unmatched. The CDR3, as DNA: TGTGCCACCAGTGACTCGGGACAGGCTTATGGCTACACCTTC. This codes for CATSDSGQAYGYTF.

The chain employs TRBV18 and TRBJ2-3, with TRBD1 identical over 12 bases. CDR3 length: 16 amino acids. The ends lost 4 bases at V and 3 bases at J; junction bases unmatched: 5. Germline V gene sequence: CDR1 KGHSH, CDR2 LQKENI. Here the CDR3 reads CASSLGQGALTDTQYF. For the CDR3, the DNA is TGTGCCAGCTCACTGGGACAGGGGGCGCTTACAGATACGCAGTATTTT.

The V call is TRBV7-2, the J call TRBJ2-7; 11 bases align to TRBD1. The CDR3 is 17 amino acids. The V gene end was trimmed by 2 bases and the J gene end by 6 bases; junction bases not matched to a gene: 12. Germline V gives CDR1 SGHTA, CDR2 FQGNSA. The CDR3 is CASSLSSGTGGRREQYF. Here the CDR3 DNA reads TGTGCCAGCAGCTTATCGTCTGGGACAGGGGGACGTCGCGAGCAGTACTTC.

The sample holds a few counts of this clonotype. This chain links TRBV20-1 with TRBJ2-3; 9 bases line up with TRBD2. There are 15 residues in the CDR3. In germline, CDR1 is DFQATT, CDR2 SNEGSKA (reference sequence). With 0 bases clipped from V and 2 bases from J, the junction kept 3 bases outside the gene matches. As DNA, the CDR3 is TGCAGTGCTAGAGATCCTAGCGGGGCCACAGATACGCAGTATTTT. Protein product: CSARDPSGATDTQYF.

V gene TRBV5-6 combines with J gene TRBJ1-5; the D gene is possibly TRBD1 (5 bases). This CDR3 has 13 residues. V was shortened by 3 bases and J by 12 bases, with 16 bases between the two germline ends. Looked up from germline, CDR1 is SGHDT and CDR2 is YYEEEE. CDR3 region: CASSSRFGGNQHF. The CDR3 region has the DNA TGTGCCAGCAGCTCGCGCTTCGGGGGGAACCAGCATTTT.

The rearrangement links TRBV28 to TRBJ1-4, with D tentatively TRBD1 (5 bases). V lost 4 bases and J lost 3, with 12 bases in between. Germline V gives CDR1 MDHEN, CDR2 SYDVKM. This CDR3 has 15 amino acids. CDR3 DNA: TGTGCCAGCAGTTCTCCTGCCAGGGCTAATGAAAAACTGTTTTTT. It encodes CASSSPARANEKLFF. Looking up the rest from reference TRBV28 and TRBJ1-4 gives the full variable domain: DVKVTQSSRYLVKRTGEKVFLECVQDMDHENMFWYRQDPGLGLRLIYFSYDVKMKEKGDIPEGYSVSREKKERFSLILESASTNQTSMYLCASSSPARANEKLFFGSGTQLSVL.

The chain employs TRBV5-8 and TRBJ1-1; the match to TRBD1 covers 8 bases. Germline CDR1 reads SGHTS; CDR2 reads YDEGEE. The trim removed 2 bases at V and 10 bases at J, leaving 7 bases unmatched. The CDR3 length is 13 residues. Written as DNA, the CDR3 is TGTGCCAGCAGCTTAGCTGGGACAGGACGAGCTTTCTTT. Protein product: CASSLAGTGRAFF.

The chain joins TRBV20-1 to TRBJ1-3, with a weak D call TRBD1 (5 bases). This CDR3 has 15 residues. Germline V gene lookup returns CDR1 DFQATT and CDR2 SNEGSKA (reference sequence). V lost 5 bases, J lost 0 bases, and 14 bases lay in between. CDR3 residues: CSAGATGGSGNTIYF. The DNA of the CDR3 is TGCAGTGCTGGAGCAACGGGGGGCTCTGGAAACACCATATATTTT.

This clonotype was detected a few times. The chain is built from TRBV19 and TRBJ2-1; D may be TRBD2 (7 bases). This CDR3 comprises 15 residues. The germline V and J ends were trimmed by 3 bases and 6 bases, with 15 bases remaining between them. Germline V gene data show CDR1 as LNHDA and CDR2 as SQIVND (reference sequence). The CDR3 bases are TGTGCCAGTAGTATTCCTAGGGGGGGATCCAATGAGCAGTTCTTC. Its translation is CASSIPRGGSNEQFF.

This clonotype has only one observation. This chain joins TRBV7-2 and TRBJ2-1; 11 bases are shared with TRBD2. J gave up 7 bases and V 1 base, and 3 bases lay outside the gene matches. This CDR3 comprises 15 residues. The germline V gene encodes CDR1 SGHTA and CDR2 FQGNSA. Written as DNA, the CDR3 is TGTGCCAGCAGCTTAGGACTAGCGGGGAATAATGAGCAGTTCTTC. Translated, it gives CASSLGLAGNNEQFF. The whole variable domain, remainder taken from reference TRBV7-2 and TRBJ2-1, is GAGVSQSPSNKVTEKGKDVELRCDPISGHTALYWYRQSLGQGLEFLIYFQGNSAPDKSGLPSDRFSAERTGGSVSTLTIQRTQQEDSAVYLCASSLGLAGNNEQFFGPGTRLTVL.

The chain uses TRBV6-1 and TRBJ2-1; 10 bases line up with TRBD1. Germline V lookup: CDR1 MNHNS, CDR2 SASEGT. V dropped 6 bases and J dropped 14; count of bases not matched to a gene: 4. The CDR3 runs to 11 residues. CDR3 nucleotides: TGTGCCAGCAGCCCGGGGACAGGGGAGTTCTTC. This codes for CASSPGTGEFF.

The chain employs TRBV6-1 and TRBJ2-5; 8 bases agree with TRBD2. With 7 bases clipped from V and 4 bases from J, the junction kept 11 bases outside the gene matches. The CDR3 is 15 amino acids. CDR1 and CDR2 from the germline V gene are MNHNS and SASEGT. CDR3 amino acids: CASTRAGAPRETQYF. The CDR3 nucleotides are TGTGCCAGCACGAGAGCGGGGGCCCCCAGAGAGACCCAGTACTTC.

The chain joins TRBV12-3 or TRBV12-4 to TRBJ2-7; no clear D. The V end was cut by 6 bases, the J end by 0 bases, with 9 bases between. This CDR3 spans 13 amino acids. CDR3 region: CASRQASSYEQYF. As DNA, the CDR3 is TGTGCCAGCAGGCAGGCCAGCTCCTACGAGCAGTACTTC.

This clonotype was counted only a few times. The chain joins TRBV20-1 to TRBJ2-7; 7 positions match TRBD2. There are 13 residues in the CDR3. The V gene's germline CDR1 is DFQATT and CDR2 SNEGSKA (reference sequence). V lost 6 bases, J lost 4 bases, and 9 bases stayed unmatched. Here the CDR3 DNA reads TGCAGTGCGTGGACCGGGACTACTTACGAGCAGTACTTC. This encodes CSAWTGTTYEQYF.

V gene TRBV25-1 combines with J gene TRBJ1-2; a weak D match, TRBD1 (5 bases). This CDR3 is 13 amino acids long. The germline V gene has CDR1 MGHDK and CDR2 SYGVNS. V was shortened by 6 bases and J by 5 bases, with 13 bases between the two germline ends. In nucleotides, the CDR3 is TGTGCCAGCAGGGGACCCCTCCAATATGGCTACACCTTC. As protein: CASRGPLQYGYTF.

The sample holds one count of this clonotype. The V and J genes are TRBV2 and TRBJ1-2; tentative D call: TRBD1 (5 bases). The germline V gene has CDR1 SNHLY and CDR2 FYNNEI. Trimming left V 8 bases short and J 7 bases short, with 14 bases between. The CDR3 is made up of 12 amino acids. In DNA form, the CDR3 reads TGTGCCAGCTCGGGGACGCTATTTGGCTACACCTTC. The encoded protein is CASSGTLFGYTF.

A few counts support this clonotype. This chain connects TRBV6-1 to TRBJ1-5; D is ambiguous. Trimming took 6 bases from V and 0 from J, leaving 6 bases between them. Per the germline V gene, CDR1 is MNHNS and CDR2 is SASEGT. This CDR3 spans 13 amino acids. DNA for the CDR3: TGTGCCAGCAGCCGGATTAGCAATCAGCCCCAGCATTTT. It is translated as CASSRISNQPQHF.

The chain combines TRBV20-1 with TRBJ1-5; the match to TRBD1 covers 9 bases. CDR3 length equals 15 residues. V lost 6 bases and J lost 2; bases outside the gene matches: 8. Per the germline V gene, CDR1 is DFQATT and CDR2 is SNEGSKA (reference sequence). CDR3: CSASGTGKGNQPQHF. CDR3 nucleotides: TGCAGTGCCTCTGGGACAGGGAAAGGCAATCAGCCCCAGCATTTT.